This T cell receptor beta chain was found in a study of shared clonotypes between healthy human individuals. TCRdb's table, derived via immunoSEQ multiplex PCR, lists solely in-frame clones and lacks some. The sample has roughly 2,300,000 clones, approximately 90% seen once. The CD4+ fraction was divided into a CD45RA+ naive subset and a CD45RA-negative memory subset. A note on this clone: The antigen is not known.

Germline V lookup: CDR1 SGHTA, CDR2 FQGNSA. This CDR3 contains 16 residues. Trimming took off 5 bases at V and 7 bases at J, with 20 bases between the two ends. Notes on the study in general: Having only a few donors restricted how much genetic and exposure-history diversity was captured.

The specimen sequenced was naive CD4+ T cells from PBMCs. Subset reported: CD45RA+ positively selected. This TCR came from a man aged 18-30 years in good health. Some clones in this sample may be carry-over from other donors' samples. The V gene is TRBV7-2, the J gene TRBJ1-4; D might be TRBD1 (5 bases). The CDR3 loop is CASSPLAPGKSEKLFF. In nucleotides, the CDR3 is TGTGCCAGCAGCCCCCTGGCGCCAGGGAAGAGTGAAAAACTGTTTTTT.